The 21 T cell receptor beta chains below were found in one sample sequenced in a study of blood T cell repertoires in COVID-19. Assay used: immunoSEQ multiplex PCR; TCRdb lists only in-frame clones, some missing. There are some 130,000 clones in the sample; nearly 85% occur only once, and 35% to 45% lies in the top ten. Sequenced material: peripheral blood. These receptors originate from a human donor in a cohort sampled during active COVID-19.

The rearrangement joins TRBV6-2 or TRBV6-3 to TRBJ2-1; 8 bases align to TRBD2. Germline V gene lookup returns CDR1 MNHEY and CDR2 SVGEGT. After removal of 4 bases from V and 8 bases from J, the junction contained 13 bases not matched to a gene. The CDR3 is made up of 16 amino acids. The CDR3 DNA follows: TGTGCCAGCAGTTCTACTCAGCGGGAGAGGCAGTATGAGCAGTTCTTC. Amino acids: CASSSTQRERQYEQFF.

The V and J genes are TRBV5-1 and TRBJ1-3, with TRBD1 as a possible D gene (6 bases). Germline-derived CDR1 and CDR2 are SGHRS and YFSETQ. Deletions cut 4 bases from V and 0 bases from J, with 11 bases between. The CDR3 length is 15 residues. The CDR3 nucleotides read TGCGCCAGCAGCCAGGACAGTAGCTCTGGAAACACCATATATTTT. This sequence encodes CASSQDSSSGNTIYF.

The chain couples TRBV9 to TRBJ2-2; 7 bases line up with TRBD2. CDR3 size: 17 residues. The V and J ends lost 4 bases and 5 bases, in that order; junction bases with no gene match: 14. CDR1 SGDLS and CDR2 YYNGEE come from the germline V gene. The DNA for the CDR3 is TGTGCCAGCAGCCCCCGCGGGCTAGCGGCCCTGACCGGGGAGCTGTTTTTT. Translating gives CASSPRGLAALTGELFF.

The CDR3 here is CASSRQAGPGNTIYF. The CDR3 DNA follows: TGTGCCAGCAGCCGACAGGCCGGTCCTGGAAACACCATATATTTT. The chain carries TRBV11-3 and TRBJ1-3; the D gene is possibly TRBD1 (6 bases). Trimming cost V 5 bases and J 2 bases, with 13 bases left between them. Germline values: CDR1 SGHNT, CDR2 YENEEA. This CDR3 has 15 amino acids.

The V call is TRBV29-1, the J call TRBJ2-1, with TRBD2 identical over 12 bases. Trimming cost V 5 bases and J 6 bases; bases outside gene matches: 5. There are 14 residues in the CDR3. CDR1 is SQVTM, CDR2 ANQGSEA, per germline. CDR3 residues: CSVLTSGRSNEQFF. In DNA, the CDR3 is TGCAGCGTTCTTACTAGCGGGAGGAGCAATGAGCAGTTCTTC.

The chain combines TRBV28 with TRBJ1-1; unclear D gene. The CDR3 consists of 13 residues. Germline CDR1 and CDR2: MDHEN and SYDVKM. The germline V and J ends were trimmed by 3 bases and 1 base, with 6 bases remaining between them. In DNA form, the CDR3 reads TGTGCCAGCAGTTTCAACAGGAACACTGAAGCTTTCTTT. This gives the protein CASSFNRNTEAFF.

The rearrangement uses TRBV6-6 and TRBJ1-6, with TRBD1 matching over 7 bases. V dropped 7 bases and J dropped 7; count of bases not matched to a gene: 10. Germline V gene sequence: CDR1 MNHNY, CDR2 SVGAGI (reference sequence). The length of the CDR3 is 15 residues. The CDR3 loop reads CASIAGRDSNSPLHF. CDR3 DNA: TGTGCCAGCATCGCCGGCCGGGACAGCAATTCACCCCTCCACTTT.

This clone has a single count. The rearrangement joins TRBV11-3 to TRBJ2-5; 13 bases align to TRBD2. The CDR3 has 18 amino acids. The V gene's germline CDR1 is SGHNT and CDR2 YENEEA. V shed 5 bases, J shed 4 bases, and the junction held 13 bases outside the gene matches. The CDR3 region has the DNA TGTGCCAGCAGCCTCGGGACTAGCGGGACCGTCATAAGAGAGACCCAGTACTTC. Translated: CASSLGTSGTVIRETQYF.

The chain couples TRBV24-1 to TRBJ2-1, with TRBD2 matching 9 bases. CDR3 size: 16 residues. Germline V lookup: CDR1 KGHDR, CDR2 SFDVKD. With 3 bases clipped from V and 0 bases from J, the junction kept 2 bases outside the gene matches. The CDR3 sequence: CATSDTTSGSYNEQFF. In DNA form, the CDR3 reads TGTGCCACCAGTGATACGACTAGCGGCTCCTACAATGAGCAGTTCTTC.

The chain joins TRBV27 to TRBJ2-1, with 8 bases matching TRBD2. Germline V gene sequence: CDR1 MNHEY, CDR2 SMNVEV (reference sequence). The junction had 6 bases not matched to a gene; V was cut back by 5 bases and J by 9 bases. The CDR3 contains 13 residues. The CDR3 sequence is CASSGGLGAEQFF. The CDR3 DNA follows: TGTGCCAGCAGTGGGGGACTAGGGGCTGAGCAGTTCTTC.

V is TRBV2 and J is TRBJ2-2; 8 bases fit TRBD2. Germline assignment: CDR1 SNHLY and CDR2 FYNNEI. The CDR3 covers 15 residues. The junction had 2 bases not matched to a gene; V was cut back by 4 bases and J by 1 base. The CDR3 protein is CASSVLAGNTGELFF. CDR3 coding DNA: TGTGCCAGCAGTGTTCTAGCGGGGAACACCGGGGAGCTGTTTTTT.

The genes are TRBV6-2 or TRBV6-3 and TRBJ2-5, with 12 bases identical to TRBD2. This CDR3 spans 16 amino acids. V dropped 2 bases and J dropped 7; count of bases not matched to a gene: 8. Germline V CDR1 and CDR2: MNHEY, SVGEGT. CDR3 DNA: TGTGCCAGCAGTTACGAGGCTAGCGGGAGGGCAGGGACCCAGTACTTC. Amino acid sequence: CASSYEASGRAGTQYF.

This clone was counted between two and nine times. The chain links TRBV27 to TRBJ1-3; D is undetermined. This CDR3 contains 13 residues. V lost 5 bases to trimming and J lost 2 bases, with 7 bases between them. From germline, CDR1 is MNHEY and CDR2 SMNVEV (reference sequence). CDR3: CASSPWPGNTIYF. The CDR3 DNA is TGTGCCAGCAGTCCCTGGCCTGGAAACACCATATATTTT.

V usage is TRBV7-2 and J usage is TRBJ2-5; 8 nucleotides match TRBD2. Germline CDR1 SGHTA, CDR2 FQGNSA. CDR3 size: 17 residues. V trimming: 2 bases; J trimming: 4 bases; junction bases outside the gene matches: 12. CDR3 residues: CASSLNYGRGWGETQYF. CDR3 sequence (DNA): TGTGCCAGCAGCTTAAATTACGGGAGGGGTTGGGGAGAGACCCAGTACTTC.

The rearrangement links TRBV24-1 to TRBJ2-1; TRBD2 might be the D (7 bases). From germline, CDR1 is KGHDR and CDR2 SFDVKD. The germline V and J ends were trimmed by 3 bases and 3 bases, with 20 bases remaining between them. This CDR3 comprises 18 residues. CDR3 amino acids: CATSDAAGDKPNYNEQFF. CDR3 DNA sequence: TGTGCCACCAGTGATGCTGCGGGGGACAAGCCGAACTACAATGAGCAGTTCTTC.

In its sample, this clone was seen once. This rearrangement joins TRBV27 to TRBJ2-1; the match to TRBD2 covers 15 bases. The CDR3 is 17 residues long. The junction had 5 bases not matched to a gene; V was cut back by 4 bases and J by 4 bases. Germline V gives CDR1 MNHEY, CDR2 SMNVEV (reference sequence). CDR3 coding DNA: TGTGCCAGCAGTTCCTGGACTAGCGGGAGGGGTTACAATGAGCAGTTCTTC. It codes for CASSSWTSGRGYNEQFF.

V and J are TRBV4-3 and TRBJ1-3, with D possibly TRBD1 on 5 matching bases. Germline V gene sequence: CDR1 LGHNA, CDR2 YSLEER. V lost 0 bases and J 4 bases, leaving 10 bases between the germline ends. The CDR3 length is 15 residues. CDR3 sequence: CASSQEQAAGNTIYF. In DNA form, the CDR3 reads TGCGCCAGCAGCCAAGAACAGGCTGCAGGAAACACCATATATTTT.

The chain is built from TRBV5-5 and TRBJ2-7; TRBD2 is a possible D gene (6 bases). Germline V gives CDR1 SGHKS, CDR2 YYEKEE (reference sequence). The CDR3 covers 15 residues. Between the trimmed V and J ends, which lost 5 bases and 1 base, there was a span of 16 bases. The CDR3: CASSLGGAESYEQYF. The CDR3, as DNA: TGTGCCAGCAGTCTGGGCGGGGCCGAGTCCTACGAGCAGTACTTC. The variable domain in full, completed from reference TRBV5-5 and TRBJ2-7, reads DAGVTQSPTHLIKTRGQQVTLRCSPISGHKSVSWYQQVLGQGPQFIFQYYEKEERGRGNFPDRFSARQFPNYSSELNVNALLLGDSALYLCASSLGGAESYEQYFGPGTRLTVT.

The chain uses TRBV5-1 and TRBJ2-3; TRBD2 matches at 7 bases. CDR1 is SGHRS, CDR2 YFSETQ, per germline. With V trimmed by 1 base and J by 8 bases, 10 bases remained unmatched. This CDR3 has 15 amino acids. The CDR3 DNA sequence: TGCGCCAGCAGCTTGAATGCGGGAGAGGGAGGTACGCAGTATTTT. This encodes CASSLNAGEGGTQYF.

V gene TRBV21-1 combines with J gene TRBJ2-1; the listed D gene, TRBD2, was not tested against the DNA. TRBV21-1 constitutes a pseudogene. The CDR3 is made up of 14 amino acids. CDR3 sequence reads: CASSKNCQLEEQFF. The DNA of the CDR3 is TGTGCCAGCAGCAAAAATTGCCAGCTAGAAGAGCAGTTCTTC.

The chain carries TRBV11-1 and TRBJ2-1, with 11 bases lining up with TRBD1. The junction had 5 bases not matched to a gene; V was cut back by 4 bases and J by 9 bases. The CDR3 covers 14 residues. Looked up from germline, CDR1 is SGHAT and CDR2 is FQDESV (reference sequence). CDR3 nucleotide sequence: TGTGCCAGCAGCTCGGACAGGGGGCAGGGTGAGCAGTTCTTC. Translating gives CASSSDRGQGEQFF.